Sequencing of this TCR beta chain was carried out in a study of PD-L1 blockade in urothelial cancer. The time point here: pretreatment peripheral blood. The study collected 1 to 8 samples per patient, pretreatment and on-treatment. Clones were read by immunoSEQ multiplex PCR, and TCRdb kept only the in-frame ones, dropping some. The repertoire holds about 130,000 clones, with 65% to 85% as singletons. The specimen was PBMCs, collected around atezolizumab (anti-PD-L1) treatment. This receptor was obtained from a man aged 45-65 years with urothelial cancer.

The DNA of the CDR3 is TGCAGCGTCGAGACCGACACGAACACTGAAGCTTTCTTT. It translates to CSVETDTNTEAFF. The chain employs TRBV29-1 and TRBJ1-1; no reliable D call. The V end lost 6 bases, the J end lost 1 base, and 12 bases lay between the germline ends. The length of the CDR3 is 13 residues. Looked up from germline, CDR1 is SQVTM and CDR2 is ANQGSEA.